This T cell receptor (beta chain) was profiled in a study of T cells in Graves' hyperthyroidism and ophthalmopathy. This clonotype was detected only once. The V gene end was trimmed by 6 bases and the J gene end by 7 bases; junction bases not matched to a gene: 4. The germline V gene encodes CDR1 MNHNS and CDR2 SASEGT. The CDR3 loop spans 12 amino acids. What was amplified from RNA transcripts were TCR beta CDR3 regions. In the first-round RT-PCR of the TCR CDR3, the HTBI primer set was used. TCRdb reprocessed the multiplex PCR reads with MiXCR, giving one entry per CDR3 protein. The sample lists around 690,000 distinct CDR3 sequences, roughly 20% occurring once. Disease duration was under 3 months in the ophthalmopathy patients, who also had a Clinical Activity Score of at least 3 and a NOSPECS grade of at least 4. Diagnosing involved the use of clinical symptoms, serum thyroxine and TRAb, thyroid ultrasound and orbital computed tomography.

The sequenced sample was blood. The genes are TRBV6-1 and TRBJ2-7; 9 nucleotides match TRBD2. This sequence was found in a young man with Graves' ophthalmopathy. This chain's CDR3 is CASRISGGEQYF. In nucleotides, the CDR3 is TGTGCCAGCAGGATTAGCGGGGGTGAGCAGTACTTC.